This T cell receptor (beta chain) was retrieved from a study of human T cells and chemical hapten exposure. In its sample, this clonotype was seen many times. Its antigen is unidentified. Specified time point: patch test 1, 2 weeks after DPC sensitization. This sample's treatment: therapeutic diphenylcyclopropenone sensitization with weekly scalp DPC. Investigators collected blood before applying each patch test. Study results and limitations: Counts of TCRs above 1 in 1000 frequency stayed unchanged with DPC sensitization.

In TCRdb, the RACE reads were re-called with MiXCR into one record per CDR3 protein. Here the sample spans some 400,000 distinct CDR3 sequences, approximately 5% being singletons. Germline values: CDR1 MDHEN, CDR2 SYDVKM. The ends were cut back, 4 bases at V and 0 bases at J, with 9 bases in the middle. This CDR3 contains 14 residues. Here the sequenced sample was whole blood, taken in connection with sensitization to the hapten diphenylcyclopropenone (DPC). This receptor was taken from a woman aged 45-60 years with alopecia areata. Some clones in this sample may be carry-over from other donors' samples. The chain uses TRBV28 and TRBJ1-1; D might be TRBD1 (5 bases). As DNA, the CDR3 is TGTGCCAGCAGTTCCAGGGATATGAACACTGAAGCTTTCTTT. Encoded protein: CASSSRDMNTEAFF.